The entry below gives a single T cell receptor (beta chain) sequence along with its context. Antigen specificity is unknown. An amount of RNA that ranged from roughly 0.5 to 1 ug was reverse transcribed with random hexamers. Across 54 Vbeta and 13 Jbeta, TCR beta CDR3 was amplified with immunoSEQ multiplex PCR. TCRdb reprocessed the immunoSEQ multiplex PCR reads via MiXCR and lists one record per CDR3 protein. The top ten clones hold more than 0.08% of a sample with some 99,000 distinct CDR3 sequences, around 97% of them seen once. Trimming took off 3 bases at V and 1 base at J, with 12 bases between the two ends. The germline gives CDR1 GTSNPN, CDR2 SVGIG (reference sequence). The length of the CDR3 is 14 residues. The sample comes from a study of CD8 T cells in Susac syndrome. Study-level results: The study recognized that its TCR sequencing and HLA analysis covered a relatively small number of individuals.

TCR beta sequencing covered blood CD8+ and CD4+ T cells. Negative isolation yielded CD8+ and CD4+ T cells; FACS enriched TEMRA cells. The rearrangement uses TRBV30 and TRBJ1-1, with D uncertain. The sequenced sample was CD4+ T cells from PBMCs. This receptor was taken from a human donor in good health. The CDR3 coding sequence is TGTGCCTGGAGAAGCTCAGGAAGGAACACTGAAGCTTTCTTT. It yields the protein CAWRSSGRNTEAFF. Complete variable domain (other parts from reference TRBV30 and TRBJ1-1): SQTIHQWPATLVQPVGSPLSLECTVEGTSNPNLYWYRQAAGRGLQLLFYSVGIGQISSEVPQNLSASRPQDRQFILSSKKLLLSDSGFYLCAWRSSGRNTEAFFGQGTRLTVV.